This T cell receptor (beta chain) derives from a study of T cell responses to AZD1222 COVID-19 vaccine. Notes on the study in general: Clonal diversity was possibly underestimated; the donors were predominantly white British and more often female. Baseline antibody screening turned up just a handful of seropositive AZD1222 recipients.

About this clone itself: Its target is not known.

V gave up 4 bases and J gave up 5 bases, with 17 bases separating them. Per the germline V gene, CDR1 is SGHVS and CDR2 is FQNEAQ. This CDR3 is built from 15 residues. Here immunoSEQ multiplex PCR was the method, and the copy in TCRdb shows in-frame clones only, minus some. The profile shows 65,000 to 90,000 clones, more than 70% of them singletons. The source is an adult in good health. The sample here was peripheral blood, taken on day 0 of AZD1222 vaccination. This chain uses TRBV7-8 with TRBJ2-5, with TRBD1 as a possible D gene (6 bases). CDR3 DNA sequence: TGTGCCAGCAGCTCCGGCGACAGGTTATGGGAGACCCAGTACTTC. This translates into CASSSGDRLWETQYF.